A single sample is the source of the 28 T cell receptor beta chains below, sequenced in a study of blood T cell repertoires in COVID-19 (dated by TCRdb to the early 2020s). Libraries were prepared through the immunoSEQ multiplex PCR assay. The clones in this table, taken by TCRdb from immuneACCESS, are in-frame only. Not every clone is retained; where verified, under half of the shortfall comes from an unresolved V gene, and the cause of the rest is unknown. Counted in this sample were more than 150,000 clones; 85% to 90% of them appeared once. The ten largest clones capture under 4.5% of the sample. The material sequenced was peripheral blood. Source of these receptors: a woman between 65 and 79 years old with acute or convalescent COVID-19.

This clone turned up a few times. V and J are TRBV5-6 and TRBJ2-2; TRBD2 might be the D (7 bases). CDR3 length: 16 residues. Germline CDR1 and CDR2: SGHDT and YYEEEE. V gave up 0 bases and J gave up 3 bases, with 12 bases separating them. CDR3 residues: CASSLGAGAYTGELFF. The CDR3 DNA follows: TGTGCCAGCAGCTTGGGGGCGGGGGCCTACACCGGGGAGCTGTTTTTT.

The rearrangement uses TRBV28 and TRBJ1-5, with D perhaps matching TRBD1 (6 bases). Trimming took off 3 bases at V and 4 bases at J, with 19 bases between the two ends. The CDR3 runs 17 residues. CDR1 is MDHEN, CDR2 SYDVKM, per germline. For the CDR3, the DNA is TGTGCCAGCAGTTTCCTTATTCGGTGGACAGAAAATCAGCCCCAGCATTTT. It yields the protein CASSFLIRWTENQPQHF.

Only one count was recorded for this clone. The chain couples TRBV5-6 to TRBJ2-7; D remains unclear. This CDR3 is 12 amino acids long. The V end was cut by 4 bases, the J end by 2 bases, with 7 bases between. CDR1 is SGHDT, CDR2 YYEEEE, per germline. CDR3 amino acids: CASSAATYEQYF. The CDR3 DNA reads TGTGCCAGCAGCGCTGCTACCTACGAGCAGTACTTC. Drawing the rest from reference TRBV5-6 and TRBJ2-7, the complete variable domain is DAGVTQSPTHLIKTRGQQVTLRCSPKSGHDTVSWYQQALGQGPQFIFQYYEEEERQRGNFPDRFSGHQFPNYSSELNVNALLLGDSALYLCASSAATYEQYFGPGTRLTVT.

The chain joins TRBV4-3 to TRBJ2-5, with D uncertain. Trimming cost V 0 bases and J 1 base, with 15 bases left between them. The germline gives CDR1 LGHNA, CDR2 YSLEER. This CDR3 is built from 17 residues. The CDR3 loop is CASSQDRSVAAQETQYF. The CDR3 DNA is TGCGCCAGCAGCCAAGATAGGTCGGTGGCGGCCCAAGAGACCCAGTACTTC.

The chain carries TRBV19 and TRBJ1-1, with 7 bases fitting TRBD1. There are 14 residues in the CDR3. Trimming removed 6 bases from V and 0 bases from J; junction bases left unmatched: 4. Germline V gene sequence: CDR1 LNHDA, CDR2 SQIVND (reference sequence). CDR3 coding DNA: TGTGCCAGTAGCAGGGGGGCTATGAACACTGAAGCTTTCTTT. Translated: CASSRGAMNTEAFF.

V and J are TRBV2 and TRBJ1-1, with 8 positions matching TRBD1. With V trimmed by 6 bases and J by 3 bases, 3 bases remained unmatched. Germline lookup yields CDR1 SNHLY and CDR2 FYNNEI. CDR3 length: 13 residues. The CDR3 DNA sequence: TGTGCCAGCAGGAAGACAGGGGACACTGAAGCTTTCTTT. It encodes CASRKTGDTEAFF.

This chain uses TRBV11-2 with TRBJ1-3; D perhaps matches TRBD1 (6 bases). This CDR3 contains 17 residues. Germline V gives CDR1 SGHAT, CDR2 FQNNGV. V was shortened by 1 base and J by 6 bases, with 19 bases between the two germline ends. Here the CDR3 reads CASSLVVRKQGVNTIYF. The CDR3 region has the DNA TGTGCCAGCAGCTTAGTAGTACGGAAACAGGGAGTAAACACCATATATTTT.

The rearrangement joins TRBV6-2 or TRBV6-3 to TRBJ2-7; D is perhaps TRBD1 (6 bases). This CDR3 contains 14 residues. The germline V and J ends were trimmed by 3 bases and 2 bases, with 11 bases remaining between them. Per the germline V gene, CDR1 is MNHEY and CDR2 is SVGEGT. The CDR3 region is CASSYRQGPYEQYF. The CDR3 DNA reads as TGTGCCAGCAGTTATCGGCAGGGGCCCTACGAGCAGTACTTC.

The V gene is TRBV9, the J gene TRBJ1-1, with D possibly matching TRBD1 (6 bases). CDR3 size: 15 residues. The ends were cut back, 0 bases at V and 6 bases at J, with 15 bases in the middle. CDR1 and CDR2 from the germline V gene are SGDLS and YYNGEE. The CDR3 nucleotides are TGTGCCAGCAGCGTAGCGGGACAAGGCGTCTCTGAAGCTTTCTTT. Amino acid sequence: CASSVAGQGVSEAFF.

The V and J genes are TRBV5-1 and TRBJ2-1, with D possibly being TRBD2 (6 bases). Germline values: CDR1 SGHRS, CDR2 YFSETQ. This CDR3 comprises 16 residues. Trimming pared 4 bases from V and 12 bases from J, leaving 26 bases between. CDR3 nucleotides: TGCGCCAGCAGCGCAGGGACTTTTGCGTCACTTGGGGGGCAGTTCTTC. Its translation is CASSAGTFASLGGQFF.

This chain uses TRBV20-1 with TRBJ1-2; D is uncertain. Trimming removed 7 bases from V and 5 bases from J, with 11 bases in between. Germline CDR1 is DFQATT and CDR2 is SNEGSKA (reference sequence). CDR3 length: 11 amino acids. The CDR3 region has the DNA TGCAGTGGCCGAGGTGATTATGGCTACACCTTC. Translation: CSGRGDYGYTF.

This clone was seen more than once but under ten times. V is TRBV5-6 and J is TRBJ1-6; tentatively, D is TRBD1 (6 bases). This CDR3 has 14 residues. Deletions cut 3 bases from V and 4 bases from J, with 8 bases between. Germline V lookup: CDR1 SGHDT, CDR2 YYEEEE. In DNA, the CDR3 is TGTGCCAGCAGCTCGGACAGATATAATTCACCCCTCCACTTT. Translated: CASSSDRYNSPLHF.

This clone was recorded once. The J gene is TRBJ1-2, the V gene TRBV28, with D perhaps TRBD1 (5 bases). Trimming removed 2 bases from V and 8 bases from J, with 21 bases in between. This CDR3 is built from 16 residues. CDR1 is MDHEN, CDR2 SYDVKM, per germline. The CDR3 coding sequence is TGTGCCAGCAGTTTAGCATCCAAGGTCAGGGTGGAAGGCTACACCTTC. Translation gives CASSLASKVRVEGYTF.

This clone was observed once. V and J are TRBV28 and TRBJ2-3; D perhaps matches TRBD2 (5 bases). This CDR3 has 17 residues. Trimming removed 5 bases at V and 2 bases at J, with 20 bases between. The germline CDR1 and CDR2 sequences are MDHEN and SYDVKM. The CDR3 sequence: CASSPTGAGINTDTQYF. The CDR3 DNA sequence: TGTGCCAGCAGTCCGACGGGTGCGGGCATTAACACAGATACGCAGTATTTT. The complete variable domain, with remaining parts taken from reference TRBV28 and TRBJ2-3, reads DVKVTQSSRYLVKRTGEKVFLECVQDMDHENMFWYRQDPGLGLRLIYFSYDVKMKEKGDIPEGYSVSREKKERFSLILESASTNQTSMYLCASSPTGAGINTDTQYFGPGTRLTVL.

The J gene is TRBJ2-2, the V gene TRBV27, with D perhaps matching TRBD1 (6 bases). The V and J ends lost 5 bases and 7 bases respectively, with 14 bases between them. The CDR3 loop spans 14 amino acids. In germline, CDR1 is MNHEY, CDR2 SMNVEV (reference sequence). CDR3 amino acids: CASSRSGAGGELFF. In DNA, the CDR3 is TGTGCCAGCAGTCGCTCAGGGGCGGGCGGGGAGCTGTTTTTT.

The chain recombines TRBV29-1 with TRBJ1-1; the D gene is possibly TRBD1 (5 bases). CDR1 SQVTM and CDR2 ANQGSEA come from the germline V gene. The CDR3 length is 14 residues. V was trimmed by 4 bases and J by 0 bases, leaving 12 bases between them. The CDR3 region is CSVGGGQMNTEAFF. CDR3 sequence (DNA): TGCAGCGTTGGGGGGGGTCAGATGAACACTGAAGCTTTCTTT. The full variable domain, with the rest looked up from reference TRBV29-1 and TRBJ1-1, is SAVISQKPSRDICQRGTSLTIQCQVDSQVTMMFWYRQQPGQSLTLIATANQGSEATYESGFVIDKFPISRPNLTFSTLTVSNMSPEDSSIYLCSVGGGQMNTEAFFGQGTRLTVV.

The chain joins TRBV9 to TRBJ1-6; 8 nucleotides align to TRBD1. This CDR3 region has 17 residues. The V segment lost 2 bases and the J segment 6 bases; nucleotides outside the gene matches: 10. In germline, CDR1 is SGDLS, CDR2 YYNGEE. CDR3 protein: CASSVSVWDRLNSPLHF. The DNA for the CDR3 is TGTGCCAGCAGCGTTAGTGTGTGGGACAGGCTTAATTCACCCCTCCACTTT.

V and J are TRBV28 and TRBJ1-6; no firm D call. Germline V gene lookup returns CDR1 MDHEN and CDR2 SYDVKM. The CDR3 length is 11 residues. Trimming took 5 bases from V and 11 from J, leaving 7 bases between them. The CDR3 protein is CASSTRAPLHF. CDR3 DNA: TGTGCCAGCAGTACCCGGGCACCCCTCCACTTT.

This clone was found once. This chain connects TRBV6-5 to TRBJ1-4; 8 nucleotides align to TRBD1. The CDR3 extends over 15 amino acids. The V segment lost 6 bases and the J segment 8 bases; nucleotides outside the gene matches: 11. Looked up from germline, CDR1 is MNHEY and CDR2 is SVGAGI. CDR3 sequence: CASRKTDRVVEKLFF. Written as DNA, the CDR3 is TGTGCCAGCAGGAAGACGGACAGGGTAGTGGAAAAACTGTTTTTT.

This chain uses TRBV9 with TRBJ2-2; D is possibly TRBD2 (6 bases). V gave up 4 bases and J gave up 1 base, with 8 bases separating them. The CDR3 has 14 residues. In germline, CDR1 is SGDLS, CDR2 YYNGEE. The CDR3 protein is CASSRAGNTGELFF. The CDR3 region has the DNA TGTGCCAGCAGCCGAGCGGGGAACACCGGGGAGCTGTTTTTT.

This clone was counted once. The J gene is TRBJ1-1, the V gene TRBV5-4; D is uncertain. This CDR3 is 12 amino acids long. From germline, CDR1 is SGHNT and CDR2 YYREEE (reference sequence). V lost 4 bases to trimming and J lost 10 bases, with 14 bases between them. CDR3 region: CASSLNGEGAFF. CDR3 in DNA: TGTGCCAGCAGCCTAAACGGGGAGGGAGCTTTCTTT.

V is TRBV4-2 and J is TRBJ1-1, with a possible D match to TRBD1 (5 bases). This CDR3 region has 17 residues. The V gene's germline CDR1 is LGHNA and CDR2 YNFKEQ. Trimming left V 4 bases short and J 0 bases short, with 18 bases between. The CDR3 DNA reads TGTGCCAGCAGCCCAGGGCGTCAGAGTAACATGAACACTGAAGCTTTCTTT. Residues: CASSPGRQSNMNTEAFF.

The chain's CDR3 is CATSRRAGVGDEQFF. The CDR3 coding sequence is TGTGCCACCAGCAGACGAGCGGGAGTAGGCGATGAGCAGTTCTTC. V gene TRBV15 combines with J gene TRBJ2-1, with 8 bases aligning to TRBD2. The V gene's germline CDR1 is LNHNV and CDR2 YYDKDF (reference sequence). The ends lost 2 bases at V and 8 bases at J; junction bases unmatched: 8. The CDR3 covers 15 residues.

This clone has a handful of counts. V is TRBV7-8 and J is TRBJ1-4, with 9 bases matching TRBD1. The CDR3 covers 15 residues. Trimming at V came to 4 bases and at J to 8 bases, leaving 8 bases not matched to a gene. Germline loops: CDR1 SGHVS, CDR2 FQNEAQ. The CDR3 DNA is TGTGCCAGCAGCTCTCGTCCCGGGACAGGGGAAAAACTGTTTTTT. This gives the protein CASSSRPGTGEKLFF.

This chain joins TRBV10-3 and TRBJ1-2; D is possibly TRBD1 (5 bases). CDR1 is ENHRY and CDR2 is SYGVKD in the germline V gene. The V end was cut by 3 bases, the J end by 7 bases, with 18 bases between. The CDR3 length is 15 residues. The CDR3: CAISDITDRLTGYTF. CDR3 sequence (DNA): TGTGCCATCAGTGATATCACAGACAGACTTACTGGCTACACCTTC.

The rearrangement uses TRBV5-5 and TRBJ2-3, with D perhaps TRBD1 (5 bases). V dropped 0 bases and J dropped 4 bases, with 18 bases sitting between them. The CDR3 sequence is 17 residues long. Germline V gene lookup returns CDR1 SGHKS and CDR2 YYEKEE (reference sequence). The CDR3 here is CASSLGLIRVGSDTQYF. The CDR3 DNA follows: TGTGCCAGCAGCTTGGGTTTAATCAGGGTCGGTTCAGATACGCAGTATTTT. The full variable domain, its missing parts supplied by reference TRBV5-5 and TRBJ2-3, is DAGVTQSPTHLIKTRGQQVTLRCSPISGHKSVSWYQQVLGQGPQFIFQYYEKEERGRGNFPDRFSARQFPNYSSELNVNALLLGDSALYLCASSLGLIRVGSDTQYFGPGTRLTVL.

DNA of the CDR3: TGTGCCTGGTCGACAGCCTTTAACTATGGCTACACCTTC. This codes for CAWSTAFNYGYTF. The chain combines TRBV30 with TRBJ1-2; D is possibly TRBD1 (5 bases). This CDR3 is built from 13 residues. V lost 5 bases to trimming and J lost 1 base, with 11 bases between them. Germline values: CDR1 GTSNPN, CDR2 SVGIG (reference sequence). The entire variable domain, with the rest obtained from reference TRBV30 and TRBJ1-2, is as follows: SQTIHQWPATLVQPVGSPLSLECTVEGTSNPNLYWYRQAAGRGLQLLFYSVGIGQISSEVPQNLSASRPQDRQFILSSKKLLLSDSGFYLCAWSTAFNYGYTFGSGTRLTVV.

This clone was recorded a few times. This CDR3 is CASSARDRHSNQPQHF. CDR3 sequence (DNA): TGTGCCAGCAGCGCCCGGGACAGACATAGCAATCAGCCCCAGCATTTT. The chain links TRBV5-6 to TRBJ1-5, with TRBD1 matching over 7 bases. Germline V gene data show CDR1 as SGHDT and CDR2 as YYEEEE. The CDR3 loop spans 16 amino acids. V shed 4 bases and J 0 bases; nucleotides not matched to a gene: 7. Combining the CDR3 with reference TRBV5-6 and TRBJ1-5 gives the whole variable domain DAGVTQSPTHLIKTRGQQVTLRCSPKSGHDTVSWYQQALGQGPQFIFQYYEEEERQRGNFPDRFSGHQFPNYSSELNVNALLLGDSALYLCASSARDRHSNQPQHFGDGTRLSIL.